The 12 T cell receptor beta chains below were found in one sample sequenced in a study of blood T cell repertoires in COVID-19. The assay was immunoSEQ multiplex PCR, and TCRdb's table has in-frame clones only and misses some. The sample holds around 250,000 clones, 89% seen once. Sequencing used peripheral blood. All receptors come from a woman aged 35 to 49 who had recovered from COVID-19.

The rearrangement uses TRBV5-4 and TRBJ2-2; 15 nucleotides align to TRBD2. Germline V lookup: CDR1 SGHNT, CDR2 YYREEE (reference sequence). The CDR3 spans 17 residues. V was clipped by 3 bases and J by 2 bases; unmatched bases: 2. The CDR3 DNA reads TGTGCCAGCAGCTCGGGACTAGCGGGAGGCAACACCGGGGAGCTGTTTTTT. Its protein is CASSSGLAGGNTGELFF.

The rearrangement links TRBV20-1 to TRBJ2-1; 8 nucleotides line up with TRBD2. Germline CDR1 DFQATT, CDR2 SNEGSKA (reference sequence). The CDR3 extends over 16 amino acids. V lost 3 bases and J lost 5; bases outside the gene matches: 12. The DNA of the CDR3 is TGCAGTGCTAGTTATTTGGTGGCGGGAGGCAACAATGAGCAGTTCTTC. It encodes CSASYLVAGGNNEQFF.

This clone appeared a single time. V usage is TRBV7-9 and J usage is TRBJ2-1; D is unresolved. The V end lost 5 bases, the J end lost 3 bases, and 20 bases lay between the germline ends. The CDR3 is 17 amino acids. Germline V gene sequence: CDR1 SEHNR, CDR2 FQNEAQ (reference sequence). The CDR3 spells CASSPKLEATLYNEQFF. DNA for the CDR3: TGTGCCAGCAGCCCAAAGCTAGAGGCCACCCTCTACAATGAGCAGTTCTTC.

V and J are TRBV6-5 and TRBJ1-6; D call uncertain. Germline assignment: CDR1 MNHEY and CDR2 SVGAGI. V was trimmed by 4 bases and J by 17 bases, leaving 15 bases between them. This CDR3 comprises 12 residues. Here the CDR3 reads CASSLDTGVIHF. As DNA, the CDR3 is TGTGCCAGCAGTTTAGACACCGGCGTCATCCACTTT.

The chain joins TRBV6-2 or TRBV6-3 to TRBJ2-4; 9 nucleotides line up with TRBD1. This CDR3 spans 17 amino acids. V lost 5 bases and J lost 2; bases outside the gene matches: 10. The germline CDR1 and CDR2 sequences are MNHEY and SVGEGT. CDR3 sequence reads: CASSTGTGKFSKNIQYF. As DNA, the CDR3 is TGTGCCAGCAGTACAGGGACAGGGAAGTTTTCCAAAAACATTCAGTACTTC.

This chain uses TRBV4-2 with TRBJ1-5; tentatively, D is TRBD1 (6 bases). The germline CDR1 and CDR2 sequences are LGHNA and YNFKEQ. The CDR3 sequence is 16 residues long. Trimming took 7 bases from V and 0 from J, leaving 16 bases between them. CDR3 bases: TGTGCCAGCACTAGACAGGTTCCCCTTAGCAATCAGCCCCAGCATTTT. Amino acids: CASTRQVPLSNQPQHF.

Points on this clone: The same CDR3 arises from other DNA sequences in this sample as well. The chain links TRBV6-1 to TRBJ2-7; D ambiguous. CDR3 length: 11 amino acids. Deletions cut 2 bases from V and 4 bases from J, with 3 bases between. Germline CDR1 reads MNHNS; CDR2 reads SASEGT. CDR3 residues: CASSELYEQYF. In DNA, the CDR3 is TGTGCCAGCAGTGAACTATACGAGCAGTACTTC.

The genes are TRBV6-5 and TRBJ1-1; TRBD1 aligns across 9 bases. Germline values: CDR1 MNHEY, CDR2 SVGAGI. V shed 6 bases, J shed 5 bases, and the junction held 10 bases outside the gene matches. This CDR3 has 15 residues. CDR3 protein: CASRIQGALGTEAFF. The DNA for the CDR3 is TGTGCCAGCAGAATACAGGGGGCTCTTGGGACTGAAGCTTTCTTT.

The J gene is TRBJ2-3, the V gene TRBV11-3; 7 bases fit TRBD2. The CDR3 is 16 amino acids. The V gene end was trimmed by 5 bases and the J gene end by 7 bases; junction bases not matched to a gene: 15. Germline assignment: CDR1 SGHNT and CDR2 YENEEA. CDR3 DNA: TGTGCCAGCAGCCCCTCCCCGGCGGGAGTCCCGTATACGCAGTATTTT. Translating gives CASSPSPAGVPYTQYF.

This clone was found a few times. V and J are TRBV6-4 and TRBJ1-2; D possibly corresponds to TRBD1 (6 bases). The length of the CDR3 is 13 residues. V was pared by 3 bases and J by 6 bases, with 11 bases between. The germline V gene has CDR1 MRHNA and CDR2 SNTAGT. The CDR3 nucleotides are TGTGCCAGCAGTGATGGGGCAGGGGATGGCTACACCTTC. Encoded protein: CASSDGAGDGYTF.

V gene TRBV18 combines with J gene TRBJ1-1, with a weak D call TRBD1 (6 bases). CDR1 KGHSH and CDR2 LQKENI come from the germline V gene. Deletions cut 3 bases from V and 3 bases from J, with 14 bases between. CDR3 length equals 15 residues. CDR3 loop: CASSPRGTSDTEAFF. In nucleotides, the CDR3 is TGTGCCAGCTCACCTAGGGGGACATCGGACACTGAAGCTTTCTTT.

This clone was observed once. The V and J genes are TRBV2 and TRBJ1-1; 7 positions match TRBD1. Germline CDR1 SNHLY, CDR2 FYNNEI. V was clipped by 6 bases and J by 9 bases; unmatched bases: 19. CDR3 length equals 16 residues. CDR3 DNA sequence: TGTGCCAGCAGCGTCGACAGGGCGCTTCCCCCAAATAAAGCTTTCTTT. Protein sequence: CASSVDRALPPNKAFF.